The 19 T cell receptor beta chains below come from one sample, sequenced in a study of blood T cell repertoires in COVID-19. Clones were read by immunoSEQ multiplex PCR, and TCRdb kept only the in-frame ones, dropping some. The data contain roughly 460,000 clones, over 85% of them seen just once; the ten biggest clones take up roughly 0.76%. Sequencing was carried out using peripheral blood. These receptors were obtained from a man between 18 and 35 years old with COVID-19, enrolled during active disease.

V usage is TRBV19 and J usage is TRBJ1-1, with TRBD1 matching 8 bases. J gave up 3 bases and V 5 bases, and 8 bases lay outside the gene matches. The CDR3 is made up of 15 amino acids. From germline, CDR1 is LNHDA and CDR2 SQIVND (reference sequence). The DNA for the CDR3 is TGTGCCAGTAGTGCCTCCAGGGGGCGAGACACTGAAGCTTTCTTT. This sequence encodes CASSASRGRDTEAFF.

The rearrangement links TRBV10-2 to TRBJ2-7, with 12 bases fitting TRBD2. J lost 6 bases, V lost 1 base, and 10 bases had no gene match. From germline, CDR1 is WSHSY and CDR2 SAAADI. This CDR3 spans 17 amino acids. Here the CDR3 DNA reads TGCGCCAGCAGTGAGTTAGTGACTAGCGGGAGACTAGGCGAGCAGTACTTC. Its protein is CASSELVTSGRLGEQYF.

The gene calls are TRBV5-4 and TRBJ1-1, with D possibly TRBD1 on 6 matching bases. Germline loops: CDR1 SGHNT, CDR2 YYREEE (reference sequence). The CDR3 loop spans 15 amino acids. V was shortened by 1 base and J by 1 base, with 11 bases between the two germline ends. The CDR3: CASSLPGAANTEAFF. The CDR3 DNA is TGTGCCAGCAGCTTGCCAGGGGCCGCGAACACTGAAGCTTTCTTT.

For the CDR3, the DNA is TGTGCCAGCAGTTTATCTGGGACAGGGGGCAGTGGCTACACCTTC. Protein sequence: CASSLSGTGGSGYTF. This chain links TRBV28 with TRBJ1-2, with 12 bases identical to TRBD1. Germline values: CDR1 MDHEN, CDR2 SYDVKM. V shed 1 base, J shed 7 bases, and the junction held 4 bases outside the gene matches. The CDR3 has 15 residues.

This chain links TRBV10-3 with TRBJ2-2, with TRBD2 matching over 16 bases. Germline CDR1 ENHRY, CDR2 SYGVKD. This CDR3 has 18 residues. After removal of 0 bases from V and 6 bases from J, the junction contained 4 bases not matched to a gene. CDR3 loop: CAISESGTSGGAPGELFF. In nucleotides, the CDR3 is TGTGCCATCAGTGAGTCCGGGACTAGCGGGGGGGCCCCCGGGGAGCTGTTTTTT.

V is TRBV27 and J is TRBJ2-7; TRBD2 agrees at 14 bases. J lost 5 bases, V lost 5 bases, and 11 bases had no gene match. Germline CDR1 MNHEY, CDR2 SMNVEV (reference sequence). CDR3 length: 17 residues. The CDR3 loop reads CASSPRLAGGTSNEQYF. In DNA form, the CDR3 reads TGTGCCAGCAGTCCCCGACTAGCGGGGGGGACATCCAACGAGCAGTACTTC.

The chain has TRBV18 and TRBJ2-7; possibly TRBD2 for D (5 bases). Germline CDR1 and CDR2: KGHSH and LQKENI. V dropped 5 bases and J dropped 7 bases, with 18 bases sitting between them. CDR3 length: 14 residues. CDR3 loop: CASSERTSPFEQYF. The CDR3, as DNA: TGTGCCAGCTCAGAGCGGACTTCTCCTTTTGAGCAGTACTTC. The full variable domain, rest sourced from reference TRBV18 and TRBJ2-7, is NAGVMQNPRHLVRRRGQEARLRCSPMKGHSHVYWYRQLPEEGLKFMVYLQKENIIDESGMPKERFSAEFPKEGPSILRIQQVVRGDSAAYFCASSERTSPFEQYFGPGTRLTVT.

The rearrangement links TRBV6-5 to TRBJ1-2; TRBD1 matches at 10 bases. Germline V gene lookup returns CDR1 MNHEY and CDR2 SVGAGI. The length of the CDR3 is 15 residues. Germline trimming cut 6 bases from V and 5 bases from J; bases unmatched to any gene: 9. The CDR3 spells CASRVDRGRGYGYTF. In nucleotides, the CDR3 is TGTGCCAGCAGGGTCGACAGGGGGCGGGGGTATGGCTACACCTTC.

V gene TRBV7-3 combines with J gene TRBJ2-3; a weak D match, TRBD2 (6 bases). The CDR3 totals 14 residues. CDR1 SGHTA and CDR2 FQGTGA come from the germline V gene. Trimming removed 5 bases at V and 2 bases at J, with 11 bases between. Here the CDR3 DNA reads TGTGCCAGCAGCCTCATAGCGGACACAGATACGCAGTATTTT. Translated, it gives CASSLIADTDTQYF.

The chain carries TRBV5-4 and TRBJ2-2; the match to TRBD1 covers 9 bases. Germline CDR1 SGHNT, CDR2 YYREEE (reference sequence). V trimming: 1 base; J trimming: 5 bases; junction bases outside the gene matches: 6. The length of the CDR3 is 16 residues. The CDR3 reads CASSLTGTGRTGELFF. The CDR3 nucleotides read TGTGCCAGCAGCTTGACAGGGACAGGGAGAACCGGGGAGCTGTTTTTT.

J is TRBJ2-2 and V is TRBV28; TRBD2 agrees at 7 bases. The ends lost 9 bases at V and 5 bases at J; junction bases unmatched: 9. From germline, CDR1 is MDHEN and CDR2 SYDVKM. The CDR3 length is 14 residues. The CDR3 loop is CASLGTTGTGELFF. The CDR3 DNA reads TGTGCCAGTCTGGGGACTACCGGGACCGGGGAGCTGTTTTTT.

The chain combines TRBV7-3 with TRBJ2-7; D unresolved. The CDR3 is 13 amino acids. Per germline, CDR1 SGHTA and CDR2 FQGTGA. V was shortened by 2 bases and J by 0 bases, with 5 bases between the two germline ends. The CDR3 here is CASSLYNSYEQYF. The CDR3 DNA is TGTGCCAGCAGCTTATATAACTCCTACGAGCAGTACTTC. The whole variable domain, remainder taken from reference TRBV7-3 and TRBJ2-7, is GAGVSQTPSNKVTEKGKYVELRCDPISGHTALYWYRQSLGQGPEFLIYFQGTGAADDSGLPNDRFFAVRPEGSVSTLKIQRTERGDSAVYLCASSLYNSYEQYFGPGTRLTVT.

This chain joins TRBV27 and TRBJ1-3, with D perhaps matching TRBD1 (5 bases). The CDR3 is 13 amino acids. The germline V gene has CDR1 MNHEY and CDR2 SMNVEV (reference sequence). V was pared by 4 bases and J by 4 bases, with 8 bases between. CDR3: CASSSGLGNTIYF. The CDR3 DNA reads TGTGCCAGCAGTTCAGGGCTCGGAAACACCATATATTTT.

The rearrangement joins TRBV18 to TRBJ1-6; tentative D call: TRBD1 (5 bases). The CDR3 is 15 residues long. Germline CDR1 reads KGHSH; CDR2 reads LQKENI. The V end lost 1 base, the J end lost 5 bases, and 9 bases lay between the germline ends. The CDR3 sequence: CASSPRDSDNSPLHF. CDR3 coding DNA: TGTGCCAGCTCACCACGTGACAGTGATAATTCACCCCTCCACTTT.

The chain uses TRBV15 and TRBJ2-1; the match to TRBD1 covers 9 bases. This CDR3 contains 15 residues. V was clipped by 2 bases and J by 6 bases; unmatched bases: 5. Germline values: CDR1 LNHNV, CDR2 YYDKDF (reference sequence). This CDR3 is CATSRRGQGSNEQFF. The DNA for the CDR3 is TGTGCCACCAGCAGACGGGGACAGGGATCCAATGAGCAGTTCTTC.

V and J are TRBV6-5 and TRBJ2-4; TRBD2 is a possible D gene (5 bases). This CDR3 region has 15 residues. From germline, CDR1 is MNHEY and CDR2 SVGAGI. Between the trimmed V and J ends, which lost 2 bases and 4 bases, there was a span of 12 bases. The CDR3 protein is CASSYALGEKNIQYF. The DNA of the CDR3 is TGTGCCAGCAGTTACGCGCTTGGGGAGAAAAACATTCAGTACTTC.

V is TRBV19 and J is TRBJ1-5, with TRBD1 identical over 7 bases. Germline CDR1 and CDR2: LNHDA and SQIVND (reference sequence). The CDR3 runs to 13 residues. V was pared by 5 bases and J by 6 bases, with 4 bases of the junction left unmatched. The CDR3 is CASSPGQTQPQHF. DNA of the CDR3: TGTGCCAGTAGTCCGGGACAGACTCAGCCCCAGCATTTT.

This clone is a singleton in its sample. The gene calls are TRBV3-1 (or the pseudogene TRBV3-2) and TRBJ1-5, with D uncertain. The CDR3 length is 18 residues. The ends were cut back, 3 bases at V and 1 base at J, with 19 bases in the middle. Germline CDR1 is LGHDT and CDR2 is YNNKEL (reference sequence). In DNA form, the CDR3 reads TGTGCCAGCAGCCAGGGTGTAACTGGGCCTTTGAGCAATCAGCCCCAGCATTTT. It is translated as CASSQGVTGPLSNQPQHF.

This chain joins TRBV9 and TRBJ1-5; possible D gene TRBD1, 6 bases. CDR1 SGDLS and CDR2 YYNGEE come from the germline V gene. Trimming stripped 3 bases from V and 1 base from J, with 8 bases between. This CDR3 has 14 residues. The CDR3 protein is CASSGGGSNQPQHF. The CDR3, as DNA: TGTGCCAGCAGCGGGGGGGGCAGCAATCAGCCCCAGCATTTT.